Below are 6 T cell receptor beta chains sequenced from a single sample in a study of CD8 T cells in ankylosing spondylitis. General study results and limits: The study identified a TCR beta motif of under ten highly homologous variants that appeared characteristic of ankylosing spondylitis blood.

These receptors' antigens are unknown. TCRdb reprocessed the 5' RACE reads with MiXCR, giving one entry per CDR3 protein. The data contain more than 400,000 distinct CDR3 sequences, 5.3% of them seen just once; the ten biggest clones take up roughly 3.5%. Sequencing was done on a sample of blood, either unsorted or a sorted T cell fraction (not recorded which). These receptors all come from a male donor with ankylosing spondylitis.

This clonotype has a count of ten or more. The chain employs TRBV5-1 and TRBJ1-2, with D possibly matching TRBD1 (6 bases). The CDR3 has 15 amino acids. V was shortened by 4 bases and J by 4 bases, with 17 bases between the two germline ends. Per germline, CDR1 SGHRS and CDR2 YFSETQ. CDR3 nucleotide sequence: TGCGCCAGCAGCGTTGGGTTAGGGGGTTCCTATGGCTACACCTTC. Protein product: CASSVGLGGSYGYTF. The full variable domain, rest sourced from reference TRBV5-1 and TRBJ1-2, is KAGVTQTPRYLIKTRGQQVTLSCSPISGHRSVSWYQQTPGQGLQFLFEYFSETQRNKGNFPGRFSGRQFSNSRSEMNVSTLELGDSALYLCASSVGLGGSYGYTFGSGTRLTVV.

In DNA form, the CDR3 reads TGTGCCAGCAGCTTAGTCGCGGGAGAGGGGGCGGATACGCAGTATTTT. Translated: CASSLVAGEGADTQYF. The rearrangement joins TRBV7-2 to TRBJ2-3; either TRBD1 or TRBD2 may supply D (7 bases each). This CDR3 comprises 16 residues. Looked up from germline, CDR1 is SGHTA and CDR2 is FQGNSA. Trimming pared 1 base from V and 6 bases from J, leaving 17 bases between.

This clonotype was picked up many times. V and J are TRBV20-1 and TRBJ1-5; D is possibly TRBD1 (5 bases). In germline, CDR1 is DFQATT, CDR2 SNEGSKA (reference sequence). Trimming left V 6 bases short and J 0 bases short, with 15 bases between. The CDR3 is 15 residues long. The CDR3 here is CSALWDPGSNQPQHF. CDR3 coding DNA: TGCAGTGCACTGTGGGACCCCGGTAGCAATCAGCCCCAGCATTTT.

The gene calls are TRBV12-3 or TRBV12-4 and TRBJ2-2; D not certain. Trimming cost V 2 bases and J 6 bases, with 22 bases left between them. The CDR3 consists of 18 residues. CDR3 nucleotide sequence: TGTGCCAGCAGTTTAACCTATGGCGGCCGGAAGATTTCCGGGGAGCTGTTTTTT. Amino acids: CASSLTYGGRKISGELFF.

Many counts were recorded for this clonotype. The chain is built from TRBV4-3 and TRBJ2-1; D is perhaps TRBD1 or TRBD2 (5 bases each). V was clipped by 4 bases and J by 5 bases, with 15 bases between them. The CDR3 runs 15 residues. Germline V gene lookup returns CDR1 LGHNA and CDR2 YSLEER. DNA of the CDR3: TGCGCCAGCAGCCGTCTTTGGGGGACGAACAATGAGCAGTTCTTC. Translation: CASSRLWGTNNEQFF.

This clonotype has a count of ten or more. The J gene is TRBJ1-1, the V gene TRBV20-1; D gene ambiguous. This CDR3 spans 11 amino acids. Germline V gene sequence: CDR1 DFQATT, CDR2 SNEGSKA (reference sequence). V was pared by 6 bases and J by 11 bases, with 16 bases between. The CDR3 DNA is TGCAGTGCCCGAGGACCGACGGCGGCTTTCTTT. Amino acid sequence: CSARGPTAAFF.